A single sample is the source of the 8 T cell receptor beta chains below, sequenced in a study of shared clonotypes between healthy human individuals. The repertoire was sequenced with immunoSEQ multiplex PCR; TCRdb's copy has only in-frame clones and lacks some. The sample contains more than 2,000,000 clones, approximately 93% of which appear only once. Sequenced sample: naive CD4+ T cells from PBMCs. Sample subset: CD45RA+ positively selected. These receptors all stem from a man aged 18 to 30 in good health. Some clones in this sample may be carry-over from other donors' samples.

This clone was detected only a few times. V and J are TRBV2 and TRBJ1-1; weak D call: TRBD1 (5 bases). Germline loops: CDR1 SNHLY, CDR2 FYNNEI. This CDR3 comprises 14 residues. The ends were cut back, 4 bases at V and 1 base at J, with 10 bases in the middle. The CDR3 region is CASSADRRNTEAFF. Here the CDR3 DNA reads TGTGCCAGCAGTGCAGACAGAAGGAACACTGAAGCTTTCTTT.

The V call is TRBV5-1, the J call TRBJ2-1; perhaps TRBD2 as D (5 bases). The CDR3 is made up of 12 amino acids. Germline CDR1 and CDR2: SGHRS and YFSETQ. V gave up 2 bases and J gave up 12 bases, with 12 bases separating them. CDR3 protein: CASSFQSEGQFF. DNA of the CDR3: TGCGCCAGCAGCTTCCAATCCGAGGGGCAGTTCTTC.

The chain joins TRBV19 to TRBJ2-2; TRBD1 aligns across 8 bases. CDR3 length equals 16 residues. V lost 5 bases to trimming and J lost 1 base; unmatched junction nucleotides: 6. Germline CDR1 and CDR2: LNHDA and SQIVND (reference sequence). The CDR3 DNA sequence: TGTGCCAGTAGTGACCGGGACAGGAGGAACACCGGGGAGCTGTTTTTT. Translating gives CASSDRDRRNTGELFF.

For this clone: This sample also contains other DNA sequences that code for the same CDR3. The chain couples TRBV2 to TRBJ2-3, with D possibly TRBD2 on 5 matching bases. This CDR3 has 12 amino acids. V was cut by 6 bases and J by 6 bases, with 10 bases left in between. Germline V gives CDR1 SNHLY, CDR2 FYNNEI. DNA of the CDR3: TGTGCCAGCAGGACCAGAGGGGATACGCAGTATTTT. It encodes CASRTRGDTQYF.

This chain links TRBV2 with TRBJ2-3, with D unclear. This CDR3 has 11 residues. The germline CDR1 and CDR2 sequences are SNHLY and FYNNEI. Trimming removed 8 bases at V and 8 bases at J, with 11 bases between. The CDR3 sequence is CASGGEGTQYF. The CDR3 DNA reads as TGTGCCAGCGGTGGGGAAGGTACGCAGTATTTT.

The CDR3 DNA is TGTGCCAGCAGCGTAGCTTCTTCGGAATTGGGCTCTGGGGCCAACGTCCTGACTTTC. Translated, it gives CASSVASSELGSGANVLTF. The V and J genes are TRBV9 and TRBJ2-6, with D unresolved. The CDR3 length is 19 residues. The germline gives CDR1 SGDLS, CDR2 YYNGEE. The V end lost 0 bases, the J end lost 0 bases, and 16 bases lay between the germline ends.

The chain combines TRBV9 with TRBJ1-2; 7 bases match TRBD1. Losses at the gene ends were 0 bases for V and 8 bases for J; bases not matched to a gene: 10. Germline V CDR1 and CDR2: SGDLS, YYNGEE. The length of the CDR3 is 15 residues. CDR3 amino acids: CASSVGIQGYLGYTF. DNA for the CDR3: TGTGCCAGCAGCGTAGGGATACAGGGGTACTTGGGCTACACCTTC.

This chain connects TRBV4-1 to TRBJ1-2; 7 bases match TRBD1. Germline CDR1 reads MGHRA; CDR2 reads YSYEKL. The CDR3 contains 15 residues. The trim removed 4 bases at V and 4 bases at J, leaving 9 bases unmatched. This CDR3 is CASSLSTQGIYGYTF. The CDR3 DNA is TGCGCCAGCAGCCTATCCACACAGGGGATCTATGGCTACACCTTC.